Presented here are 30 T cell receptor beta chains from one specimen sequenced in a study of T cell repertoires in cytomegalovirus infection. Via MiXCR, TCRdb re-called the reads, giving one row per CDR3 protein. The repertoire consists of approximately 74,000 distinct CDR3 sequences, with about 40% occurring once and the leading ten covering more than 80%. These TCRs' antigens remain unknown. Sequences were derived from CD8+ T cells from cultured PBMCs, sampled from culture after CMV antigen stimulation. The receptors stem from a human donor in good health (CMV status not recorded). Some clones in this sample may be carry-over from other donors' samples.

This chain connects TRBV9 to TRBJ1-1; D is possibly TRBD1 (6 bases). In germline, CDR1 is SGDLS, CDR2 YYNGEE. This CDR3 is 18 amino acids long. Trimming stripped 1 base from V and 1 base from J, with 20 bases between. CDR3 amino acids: CASSVTTGDLLPNTEAFF. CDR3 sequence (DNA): TGTGCCAGCAGCGTAACGACAGGCGACCTACTACCGAACACTGAAGCTTTCTTT.

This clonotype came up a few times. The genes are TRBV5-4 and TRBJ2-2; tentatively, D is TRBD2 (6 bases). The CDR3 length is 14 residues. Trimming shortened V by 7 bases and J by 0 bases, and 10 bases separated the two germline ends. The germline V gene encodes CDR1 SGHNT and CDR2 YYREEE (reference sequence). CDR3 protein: CASGGVANTGELFF. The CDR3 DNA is TGTGCCAGCGGAGGGGTGGCGAACACCGGGGAGCTGTTTTTT.

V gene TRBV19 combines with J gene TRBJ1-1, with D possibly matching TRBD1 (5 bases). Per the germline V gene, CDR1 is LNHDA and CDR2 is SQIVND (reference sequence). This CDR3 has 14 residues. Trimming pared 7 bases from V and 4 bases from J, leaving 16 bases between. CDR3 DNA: TGTGCCAGTATTTATAGGGGCAGGAGCACTGAAGCTTTCTTT. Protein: CASIYRGRSTEAFF.

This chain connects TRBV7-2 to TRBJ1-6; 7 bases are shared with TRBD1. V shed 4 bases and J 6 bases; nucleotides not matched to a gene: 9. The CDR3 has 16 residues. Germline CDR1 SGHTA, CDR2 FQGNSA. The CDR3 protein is CASSSGEQGPNSPLHF. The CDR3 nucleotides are TGTGCCAGCAGCTCCGGGGAACAGGGGCCTAATTCACCCCTCCACTTT.

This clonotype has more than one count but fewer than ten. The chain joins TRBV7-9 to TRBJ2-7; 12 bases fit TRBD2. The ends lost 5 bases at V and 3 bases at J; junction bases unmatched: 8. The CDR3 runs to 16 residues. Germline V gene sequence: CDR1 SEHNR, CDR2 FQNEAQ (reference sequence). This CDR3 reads CASSLTSGGPNYEQYF. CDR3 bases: TGTGCCAGCAGCCTGACTAGCGGGGGCCCAAACTACGAGCAGTACTTC.

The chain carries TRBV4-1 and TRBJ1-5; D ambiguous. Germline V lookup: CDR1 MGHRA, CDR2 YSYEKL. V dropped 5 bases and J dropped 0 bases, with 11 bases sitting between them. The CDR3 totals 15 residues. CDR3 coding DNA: TGCGCCAGCAGCACCCGAATTAATAGCAATCAGCCCCAGCATTTT. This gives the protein CASSTRINSNQPQHF.

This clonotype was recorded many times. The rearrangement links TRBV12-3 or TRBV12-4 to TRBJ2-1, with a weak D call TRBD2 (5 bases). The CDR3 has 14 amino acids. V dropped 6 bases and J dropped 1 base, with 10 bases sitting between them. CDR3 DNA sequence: TGTGCCAGCAGCAGGACTGTTTCCTACAATGAGCAGTTCTTC. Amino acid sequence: CASSRTVSYNEQFF.

CDR3 DNA: TGTGCCAGCAGCGTCAAAGAGACCTGGGGGGGGGAGCTGTTTTTT. Its protein product is CASSVKETWGGELFF. The chain has TRBV11-2 and TRBJ2-2, with D perhaps TRBD1 or TRBD2 (5 bases each). Trimming removed 5 bases from V and 8 bases from J, with 18 bases in between. This CDR3 contains 15 residues. Germline CDR1 reads SGHAT; CDR2 reads FQNNGV.

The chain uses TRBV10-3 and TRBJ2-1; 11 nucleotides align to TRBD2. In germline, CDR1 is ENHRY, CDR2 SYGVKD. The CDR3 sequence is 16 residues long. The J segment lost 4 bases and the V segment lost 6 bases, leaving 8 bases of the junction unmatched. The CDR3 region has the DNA TGTGCCATCAGAGCCGAACTAGCGGGGGAATACAATGAGCAGTTCTTC. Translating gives CAIRAELAGEYNEQFF.

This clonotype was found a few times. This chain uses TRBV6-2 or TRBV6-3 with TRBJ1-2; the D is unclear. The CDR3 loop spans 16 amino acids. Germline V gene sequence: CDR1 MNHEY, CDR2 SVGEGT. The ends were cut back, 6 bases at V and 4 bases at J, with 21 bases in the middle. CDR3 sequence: CASSQTDASPGYGYTF. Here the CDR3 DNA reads TGTGCCAGCAGCCAAACGGACGCGTCCCCCGGCTATGGCTACACCTTC.

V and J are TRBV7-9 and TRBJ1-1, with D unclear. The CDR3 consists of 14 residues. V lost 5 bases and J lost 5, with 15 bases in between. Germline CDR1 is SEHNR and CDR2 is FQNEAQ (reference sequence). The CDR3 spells CASSLLSGRTEAFF. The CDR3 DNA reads TGTGCCAGCAGCCTGCTGAGTGGGAGGACTGAAGCTTTCTTT.

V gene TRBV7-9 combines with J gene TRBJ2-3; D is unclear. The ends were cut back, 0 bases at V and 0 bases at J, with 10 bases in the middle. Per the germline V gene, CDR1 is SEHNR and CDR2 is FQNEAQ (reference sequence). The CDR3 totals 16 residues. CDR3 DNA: TGTGCCAGCAGCTTAGCGGGGTTACCTAGCACAGATACGCAGTATTTT. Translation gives CASSLAGLPSTDTQYF.

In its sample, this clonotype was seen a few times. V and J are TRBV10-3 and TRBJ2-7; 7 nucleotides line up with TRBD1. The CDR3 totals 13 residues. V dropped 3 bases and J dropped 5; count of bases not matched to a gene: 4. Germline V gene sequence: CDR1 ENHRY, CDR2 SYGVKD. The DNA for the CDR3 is TGTGCCATCAGTGACACAGGGGTAGACGAGCAGTACTTC. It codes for CAISDTGVDEQYF.

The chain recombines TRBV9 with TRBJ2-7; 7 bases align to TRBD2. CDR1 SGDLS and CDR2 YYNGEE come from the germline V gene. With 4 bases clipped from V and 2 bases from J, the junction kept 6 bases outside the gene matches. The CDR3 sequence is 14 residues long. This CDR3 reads CASSSREVPYEQYF. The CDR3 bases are TGTGCCAGCAGCTCTCGGGAGGTGCCCTACGAGCAGTACTTC. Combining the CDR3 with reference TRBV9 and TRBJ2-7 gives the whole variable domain DSGVTQTPKHLITATGQRVTLRCSPRSGDLSVYWYQQSLDQGLQFLIQYYNGEERAKGNILERFSAQQFPDLHSELNLSSLELGDSALYFCASSSREVPYEQYFGPGTRLTVT.

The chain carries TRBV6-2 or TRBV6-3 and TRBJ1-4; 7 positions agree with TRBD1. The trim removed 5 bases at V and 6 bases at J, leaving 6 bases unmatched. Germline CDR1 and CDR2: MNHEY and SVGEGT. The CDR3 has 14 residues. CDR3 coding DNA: TGTGCCAGCAGTGACCGGGACAGTGATGAAAAACTGTTTTTT. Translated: CASSDRDSDEKLFF.

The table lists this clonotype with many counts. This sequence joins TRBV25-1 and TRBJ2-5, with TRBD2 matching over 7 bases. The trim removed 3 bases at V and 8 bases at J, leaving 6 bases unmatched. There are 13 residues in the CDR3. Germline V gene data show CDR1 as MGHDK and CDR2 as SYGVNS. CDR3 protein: CASSDVGGGTQYF. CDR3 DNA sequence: TGTGCCAGCAGTGATGTGGGCGGGGGAACCCAGTACTTC.

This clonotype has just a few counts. CDR3 DNA: TGTGCCAGCAGTTTATTGGGTAGCAATCAGCCCCAGCATTTT. Protein product: CASSLLGSNQPQHF. The V and J genes are TRBV27 and TRBJ1-5; the D is unclear. CDR1 and CDR2 (germline): MNHEY, SMNVEV (reference sequence). V lost 1 base to trimming and J lost 0 bases, with 4 bases between them. The CDR3 sequence is 14 residues long.

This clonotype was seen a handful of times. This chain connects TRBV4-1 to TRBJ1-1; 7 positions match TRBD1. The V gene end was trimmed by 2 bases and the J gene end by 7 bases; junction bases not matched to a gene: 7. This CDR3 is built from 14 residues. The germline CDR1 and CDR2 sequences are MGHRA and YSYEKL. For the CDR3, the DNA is TGCGCCAGCAGCCAAAACAGGGGAGGGGGTGAAGCTTTCTTT. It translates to CASSQNRGGGEAFF.

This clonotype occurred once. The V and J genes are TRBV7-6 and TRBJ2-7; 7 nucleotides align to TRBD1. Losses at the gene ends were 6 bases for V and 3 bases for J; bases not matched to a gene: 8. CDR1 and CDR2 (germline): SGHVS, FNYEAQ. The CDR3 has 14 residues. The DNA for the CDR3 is TGTGCCAGCAGTTTCTACGACAGGGACTACGAGCAGTACTTC. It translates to CASSFYDRDYEQYF.

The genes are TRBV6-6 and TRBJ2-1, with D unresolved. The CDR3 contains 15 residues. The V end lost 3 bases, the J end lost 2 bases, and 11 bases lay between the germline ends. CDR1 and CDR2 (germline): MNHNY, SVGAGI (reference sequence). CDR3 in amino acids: CASSYGRRPYNEQFF. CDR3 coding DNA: TGTGCCAGCAGTTATGGGCGAAGGCCCTACAATGAGCAGTTCTTC.

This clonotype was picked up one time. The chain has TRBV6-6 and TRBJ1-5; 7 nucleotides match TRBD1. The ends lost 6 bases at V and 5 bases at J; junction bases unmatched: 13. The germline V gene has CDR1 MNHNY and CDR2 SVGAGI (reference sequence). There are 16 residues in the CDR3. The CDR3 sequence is CASSRRWDRRYQPQHF. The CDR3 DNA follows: TGTGCCAGCAGCCGCCGCTGGGACAGAAGATATCAGCCCCAGCATTTT.

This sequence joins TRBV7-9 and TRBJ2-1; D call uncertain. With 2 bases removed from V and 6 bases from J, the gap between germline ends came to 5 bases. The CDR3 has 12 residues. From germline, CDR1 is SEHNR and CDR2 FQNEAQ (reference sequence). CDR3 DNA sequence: TGTGCCAGCAGCTTATCTTCCAATGAGCAGTTCTTC. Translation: CASSLSSNEQFF. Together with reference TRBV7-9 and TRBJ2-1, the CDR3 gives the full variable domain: DTGVSQNPRHKITKRGQNVTFRCDPISEHNRLYWYRQTLGQGPEFLTYFQNEAQLEKSRLLSDRFSAERPKGSFSTLEIQRTEQGDSAMYLCASSLSSNEQFFGPGTRLTVL.

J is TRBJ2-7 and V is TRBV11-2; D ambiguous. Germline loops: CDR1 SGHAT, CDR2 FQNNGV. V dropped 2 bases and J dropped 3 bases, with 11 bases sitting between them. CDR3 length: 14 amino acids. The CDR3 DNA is TGTGCCAGCAGCTTATACGGTACGGACTACGAGCAGTACTTC. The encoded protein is CASSLYGTDYEQYF.

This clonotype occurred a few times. CDR3: CASSASPGRINYGYTF. In nucleotides, the CDR3 is TGTGCCAGCAGCGCATCGCCGGGACGGATTAACTATGGCTACACCTTC. The chain joins TRBV7-6 to TRBJ1-2, with a weak D call TRBD1 (5 bases). The V gene's germline CDR1 is SGHVS and CDR2 FNYEAQ. V shed 5 bases and J shed 1 base, with 17 bases lying between them. The CDR3 spans 16 residues.

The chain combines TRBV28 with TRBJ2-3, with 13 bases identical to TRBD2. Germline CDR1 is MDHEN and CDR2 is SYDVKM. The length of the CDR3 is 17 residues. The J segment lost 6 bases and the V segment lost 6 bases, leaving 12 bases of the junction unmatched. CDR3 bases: TGTGCCAGCAGCCTCGGACTAGCGGGGGCCCCGCGGGATACGCAGTATTTT. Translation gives CASSLGLAGAPRDTQYF. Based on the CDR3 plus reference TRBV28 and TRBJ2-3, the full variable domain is DVKVTQSSRYLVKRTGEKVFLECVQDMDHENMFWYRQDPGLGLRLIYFSYDVKMKEKGDIPEGYSVSREKKERFSLILESASTNQTSMYLCASSLGLAGAPRDTQYFGPGTRLTVL.

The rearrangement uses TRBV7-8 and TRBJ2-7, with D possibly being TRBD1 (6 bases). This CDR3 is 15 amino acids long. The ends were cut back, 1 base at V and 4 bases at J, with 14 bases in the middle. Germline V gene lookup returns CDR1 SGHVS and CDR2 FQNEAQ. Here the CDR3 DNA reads TGTGCCAGCAGCTTAGACACAGGGAAGGCTTACGAGCAGTACTTC. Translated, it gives CASSLDTGKAYEQYF.

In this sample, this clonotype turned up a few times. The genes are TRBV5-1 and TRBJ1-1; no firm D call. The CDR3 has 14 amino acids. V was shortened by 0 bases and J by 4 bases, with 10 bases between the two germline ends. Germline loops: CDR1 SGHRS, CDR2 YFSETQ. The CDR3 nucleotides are TGCGCCAGCAGCTTGGACGGGGTCGGCACTGAAGCTTTCTTT. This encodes CASSLDGVGTEAFF.

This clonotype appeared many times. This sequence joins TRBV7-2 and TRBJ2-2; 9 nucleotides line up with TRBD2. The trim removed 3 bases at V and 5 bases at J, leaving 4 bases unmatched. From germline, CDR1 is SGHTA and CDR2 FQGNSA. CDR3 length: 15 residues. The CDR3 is CASSFSGGGTGELFF. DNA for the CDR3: TGTGCCAGCAGCTTTAGCGGGGGAGGAACCGGGGAGCTGTTTTTT.

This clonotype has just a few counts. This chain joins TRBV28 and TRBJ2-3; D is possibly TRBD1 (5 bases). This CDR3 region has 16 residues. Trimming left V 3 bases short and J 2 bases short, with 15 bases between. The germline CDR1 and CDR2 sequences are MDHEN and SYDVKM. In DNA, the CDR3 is TGTGCCAGCAGTTTTGTTGACAGTACCACCACAGATACGCAGTATTTT. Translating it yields CASSFVDSTTTDTQYF.

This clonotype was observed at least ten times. CDR3 amino acids: CASSFAGQGFSYEQYF. The CDR3 nucleotides are TGTGCCAGCAGCTTTGCGGGACAGGGCTTCTCCTACGAGCAGTACTTC. The chain has TRBV7-8 and TRBJ2-7; the match to TRBD1 covers 9 bases. Germline CDR1 reads SGHVS; CDR2 reads FQNEAQ. The ends lost 3 bases at V and 0 bases at J; junction bases unmatched: 6. CDR3 length: 16 residues.